This TCR beta chain appears in the sequencing data of a study of blood T cell repertoires in COVID-19. Study context: PBMCs, B-cell-depleted T cells, or T cells were the source of the cDNA or gDNA that made up the material.

Recruited during active infection, patients (from Seattle) were subsequently followed longitudinally. V was clipped by 7 bases and J by 4 bases, with 20 bases between them. The CDR3 is made up of 16 amino acids. Looked up from germline, CDR1 is MDHEN and CDR2 is SYDVKM. Per the original methods: Amplifying reference gene primers gave estimates of nucleated cell counts. Libraries were prepared by immunoSEQ multiplex PCR; TCRdb keeps only in-frame clonotypes and omits some of them. V, J and clone size reflect that table, while D and trimming were determined from the DNA. The top ten clones hold less than 6% of a sample with about 220,000 clones, 82% of them seen once. In this sample, this clone turned up once.

V is TRBV28 and J is TRBJ1-3; no firm D call. The sample consisted of peripheral blood. This receptor was identified in a woman in her 70s with COVID-19, enrolled during active disease. CDR3 loop: CASTSGELRPGNTIYF. Here the CDR3 DNA reads TGTGCCAGCACGTCGGGAGAACTCAGACCGGGAAACACCATATATTTT.